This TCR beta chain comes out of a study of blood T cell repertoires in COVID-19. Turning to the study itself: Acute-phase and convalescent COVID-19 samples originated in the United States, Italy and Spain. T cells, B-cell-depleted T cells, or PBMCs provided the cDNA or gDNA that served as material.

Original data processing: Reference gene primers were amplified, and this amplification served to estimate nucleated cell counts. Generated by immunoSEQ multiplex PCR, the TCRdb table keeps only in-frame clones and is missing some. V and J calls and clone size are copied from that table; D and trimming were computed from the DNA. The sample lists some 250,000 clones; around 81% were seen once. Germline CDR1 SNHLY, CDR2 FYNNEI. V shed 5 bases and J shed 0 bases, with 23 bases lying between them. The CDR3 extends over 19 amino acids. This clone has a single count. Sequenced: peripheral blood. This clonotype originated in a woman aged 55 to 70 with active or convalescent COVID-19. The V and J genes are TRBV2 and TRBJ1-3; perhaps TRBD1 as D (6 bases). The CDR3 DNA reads TGTGCCAGCAGTAGACGCCAGGGGTATTTTGGCCACTCTGGAAACACCATATATTTT. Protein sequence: CASSRRQGYFGHSGNTIYF.